The table lists the clone carrying this T cell receptor beta chain with a few counts. The antigen remains undetermined. The data were obtained in a study of early T cells in non-severe SARS-CoV-2 infection. In the study overall: Whole-blood bulk RNA, unsorted, was sequenced, and chains were unpaired.

V was clipped by 2 bases and J by 4 bases; unmatched bases: 13. In germline, CDR1 is MNHEY, CDR2 SVGEGT. The CDR3 is 18 residues long. The TCR library protocol was used to attach unique molecular identifiers. These identifiers were attached to individual cDNA molecules. TCRdb re-derived calls from the 5' RACE reads in MiXCR, one entry per CDR3 protein. The sample contains about 84,000 distinct CDR3 sequences, about 12% of which appear only once. Study-wide points: Using VDJdb, the matching emphasized anti-spike CD8 responses while missing private and CD4 specificities.

The receptor was isolated from an adult who was a healthcare worker with PCR-confirmed SARS-CoV-2 infection or an uninfected control (not recorded which). The J gene is TRBJ1-2, the V gene TRBV6-2 or TRBV6-3; 10 nucleotides line up with TRBD1. Sequencing used whole blood. CDR3 loop: CASSYIFLATGGGYGYTF. The CDR3 coding sequence is TGTGCCAGCAGTTACATCTTCCTCGCGACAGGGGGCGGCTATGGCTACACCTTC.